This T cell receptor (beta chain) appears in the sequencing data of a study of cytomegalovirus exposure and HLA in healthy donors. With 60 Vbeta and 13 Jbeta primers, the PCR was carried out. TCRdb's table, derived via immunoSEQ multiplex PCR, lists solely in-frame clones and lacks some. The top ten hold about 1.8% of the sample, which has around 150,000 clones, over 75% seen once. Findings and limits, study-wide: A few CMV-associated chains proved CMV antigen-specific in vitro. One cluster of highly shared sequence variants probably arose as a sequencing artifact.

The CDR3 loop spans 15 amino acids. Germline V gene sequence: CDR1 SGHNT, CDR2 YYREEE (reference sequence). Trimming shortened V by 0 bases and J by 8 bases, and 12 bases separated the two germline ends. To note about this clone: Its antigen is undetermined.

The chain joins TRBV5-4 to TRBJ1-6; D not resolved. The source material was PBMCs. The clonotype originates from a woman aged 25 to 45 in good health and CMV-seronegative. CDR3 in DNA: TGTGCCAGCAGCTTGGACTCCCGGCGGCATTCACCCCTCCACTTT. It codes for CASSLDSRRHSPLHF.